This TCR beta chain emerged from a study of blood T cell repertoires in COVID-19. On the study more broadly: COVID-19 samples collected from the United States, Italy and Spain covered acute and convalescent phases. In each case, the material was cDNA or gDNA derived from T cells, B-cell-depleted T cells, or PBMCs.

In the original processing: Amplification of reference gene primers was used by the study to estimate nucleated cell counts. Sequencing was performed with immunoSEQ multiplex PCR; in TCRdb, only in-frame clones are kept and a portion is missing. V and J calls and clone size are copied from that table; D and trimming were computed from the DNA. The table includes a few hundred thousand clones, about 87% detected once. Participants reported their clinical history, and cohort assignment relied on those reports. Per germline, CDR1 LGHNA and CDR2 YNFKEQ. The CDR3 totals 17 residues. Trimming pared 1 base from V and 0 bases from J, leaving 13 bases between.

The chain links TRBV4-2 to TRBJ1-5; a possible D gene is TRBD1 (6 bases). This clonotype was sampled from a man aged 40-55 years in a cohort exposed to, infected with or recovered from COVID-19 (not recorded which). The sequenced sample was PBMCs or T cells enriched from blood (not recorded which). DNA of the CDR3: TGTGCCAGCAGCCAAGTAACTTCGACAGGTAGCAATCAGCCCCAGCATTTT. The encoded protein is CASSQVTSTGSNQPQHF.